This T cell receptor beta chain originates from a study of shared clonotypes between healthy human individuals. The assay was immunoSEQ multiplex PCR, and TCRdb's table has in-frame clones only and misses some. The sample lists about 230,000 clones; about 65% were seen once. V lost 3 bases and J lost 2, with 3 bases in between. Germline V gene lookup returns CDR1 SQVTM and CDR2 ANQGSEA. The CDR3 length is 11 residues. This clonotype originated in a young man in good health. Sequenced input: memory CD4+ T cells sorted from blood. Subset noted: CD45RA-negative fraction. The chain links TRBV29-1 to TRBJ2-3, with D unresolved. In DNA, the CDR3 is TGCAGCGTTGAGGCCACAGATACGCAGTATTTT. It codes for CSVEATDTQYF.